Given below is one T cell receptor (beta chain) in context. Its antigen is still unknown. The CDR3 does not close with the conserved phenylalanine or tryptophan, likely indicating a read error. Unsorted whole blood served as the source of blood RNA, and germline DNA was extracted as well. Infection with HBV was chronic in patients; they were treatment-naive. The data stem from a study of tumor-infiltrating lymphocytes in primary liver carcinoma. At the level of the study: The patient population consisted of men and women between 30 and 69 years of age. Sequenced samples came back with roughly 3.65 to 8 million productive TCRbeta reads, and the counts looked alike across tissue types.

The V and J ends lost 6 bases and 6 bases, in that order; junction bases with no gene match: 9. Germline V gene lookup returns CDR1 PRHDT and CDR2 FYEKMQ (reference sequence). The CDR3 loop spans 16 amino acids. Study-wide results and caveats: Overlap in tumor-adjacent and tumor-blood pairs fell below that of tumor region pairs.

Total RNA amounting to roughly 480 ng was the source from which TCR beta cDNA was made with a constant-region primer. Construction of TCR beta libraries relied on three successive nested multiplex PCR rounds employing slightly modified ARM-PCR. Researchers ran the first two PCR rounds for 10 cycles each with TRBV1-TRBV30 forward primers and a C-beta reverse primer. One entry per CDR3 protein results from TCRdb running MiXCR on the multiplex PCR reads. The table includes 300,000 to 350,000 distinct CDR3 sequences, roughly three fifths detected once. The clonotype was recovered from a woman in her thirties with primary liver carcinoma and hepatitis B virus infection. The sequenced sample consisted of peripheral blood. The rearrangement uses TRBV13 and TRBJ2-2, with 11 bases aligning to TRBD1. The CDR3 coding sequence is TGTGCCAGCAGGGACGGGACAGGGGGAGAATCCGGGGAGCTGTTTTTG. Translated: CASRDGTGGESGELFL.